One sample yielded the 32 T cell receptor beta chains listed below, sequenced in a study of a mutant IDH1 vaccine in newly diagnosed glioma. Clones were sequenced by immunoSEQ multiplex PCR, and TCRdb holds only the in-frame ones, with some missing. This sample has approximately 100,000 clones, with roughly 90% found just once. The sample's time point: baseline, week 1 (first vaccination visit). Treatment defined: pre-vaccination baseline after standard-of-care therapy. The material was PBMCs, obtained from a glioma patient treated with radiotherapy, temozolomide or both. The receptors originated from a woman aged 50 to 60 with glioma.

Comments on this clone: Other DNA sequences in this specimen translate into the identical CDR3. This chain uses TRBV27 with TRBJ2-7; maybe TRBD2 (5 bases). The CDR3 spans 13 residues. The ends were cut back, 3 bases at V and 6 bases at J, with 12 bases in the middle. Per the germline V gene, CDR1 is MNHEY and CDR2 is SMNVEV (reference sequence). The CDR3 DNA reads as TGTGCCAGCAGTTTCGGAACTAGTGCCGAGCAGTACTTC. Protein sequence: CASSFGTSAEQYF.

A remark on this clone: The CDR3 does not end in the conserved phenylalanine or tryptophan, so this is likely a read error. The CDR3, as DNA: TGTGCCAGCAGGGGACAGGGAAATCAGCCCCAGCATTCT. Protein: CASRGQGNQPQHS. V usage is TRBV2 and J usage is TRBJ1-5; 9 bases agree with TRBD1. This CDR3 is built from 13 residues. Looked up from germline, CDR1 is SNHLY and CDR2 is FYNNEI. The V and J ends lost 6 bases and 4 bases, in that order; junction bases with no gene match: 1.

The V and J genes are TRBV28 and TRBJ2-7; 7 bases agree with TRBD1. Germline CDR1 reads MDHEN; CDR2 reads SYDVKM. Losses at the gene ends were 3 bases for V and 4 bases for J; bases not matched to a gene: 3. The CDR3 extends over 13 amino acids. This chain's CDR3 is CASSFGDSYEQYF. CDR3 nucleotides: TGTGCCAGCAGTTTCGGGGACAGTTACGAGCAGTACTTC.

The rearrangement joins TRBV27 to TRBJ2-5, with a possible D match to TRBD2 (7 bases). This CDR3 has 13 amino acids. V dropped 8 bases and J dropped 5 bases, with 15 bases sitting between them. Per the germline V gene, CDR1 is MNHEY and CDR2 is SMNVEV (reference sequence). CDR3 bases: TGTGCCAGCGGGCGGGGGCCAAGGGAGACCCAGTACTTC. This codes for CASGRGPRETQYF.

This chain uses TRBV5-1 with TRBJ1-5, with a weak D call TRBD1 (5 bases). CDR3 length: 15 residues. The V end lost 0 bases, the J end lost 5 bases, and 12 bases lay between the germline ends. Per the germline V gene, CDR1 is SGHRS and CDR2 is YFSETQ. CDR3 protein: CASSLGRTSDQPQHF. The CDR3 nucleotides are TGCGCCAGCAGCTTGGGTCGGACATCAGATCAGCCCCAGCATTTT.

The rearrangement joins TRBV30 to TRBJ2-2; no firm D call. V was trimmed by 2 bases and J by 4 bases, leaving 11 bases between them. The CDR3 has 14 residues. Per germline, CDR1 GTSNPN and CDR2 SVGIG (reference sequence). CDR3 DNA sequence: TGTGCCTGGAGTCCCCCCCCGAGCACCGGGGAGCTGTTTTTT. Its protein is CAWSPPPSTGELFF.

For the CDR3, the DNA is TGTGCCAGCAGCTTGGGGCCCTATGAAAAACTGTTTTTT. It is translated as CASSLGPYEKLFF. The rearrangement uses TRBV7-2 and TRBJ1-4; the D gene is possibly TRBD1 (5 bases). Per germline, CDR1 SGHTA and CDR2 FQGNSA. V was cut by 3 bases and J by 6 bases, with 8 bases left in between. The CDR3 covers 13 residues.

The V gene is TRBV5-4, the J gene TRBJ2-7, with TRBD1 matching over 9 bases. Germline-derived CDR1 and CDR2 are SGHNT and YYREEE (reference sequence). Trimming removed 1 base from V and 1 base from J; junction bases left unmatched: 3. The CDR3 has 15 amino acids. CDR3 in amino acids: CASSLSGTGSYEQYF. The CDR3 DNA reads TGTGCCAGCAGCTTGTCCGGGACAGGGTCCTACGAGCAGTACTTC.

This sequence joins TRBV14 and TRBJ1-3; perhaps TRBD1 as D (5 bases). V was shortened by 1 base and J by 4 bases, with 14 bases between the two germline ends. The germline V gene encodes CDR1 SGHDN and CDR2 FVKESK. The CDR3 loop spans 16 amino acids. The CDR3 sequence: CASSQAEGRAGNTIYF. DNA for the CDR3: TGTGCCAGCAGCCAAGCCGAGGGGCGAGCGGGAAACACCATATATTTT.

The chain joins TRBV19 to TRBJ1-4, with 7 bases matching TRBD1. Per the germline V gene, CDR1 is LNHDA and CDR2 is SQIVND (reference sequence). V lost 6 bases, J lost 0 bases, and 7 bases stayed unmatched. This CDR3 has 16 residues. The CDR3 DNA reads as TGTGCCAGTAGCCGAACCCAGGGGGCAACTAATGAAAAACTGTTTTTT. Translating gives CASSRTQGATNEKLFF.

This chain uses TRBV6-5 with TRBJ1-6; tentatively, D is TRBD1 (5 bases). CDR1 and CDR2 (germline): MNHEY, SVGAGI. The length of the CDR3 is 13 residues. V was clipped by 10 bases and J by 2 bases, with 9 bases between them. The CDR3 sequence: CATRGAYNSPLHF. The CDR3 DNA follows: TGTGCCACCCGGGGGGCCTATAATTCACCCCTCCACTTT.

The chain couples TRBV10-3 to TRBJ2-7, with 12 bases that match TRBD2. The CDR3 length is 18 residues. V shed 4 bases and J 4 bases; nucleotides not matched to a gene: 14. CDR1 is ENHRY and CDR2 is SYGVKD in the germline V gene. In DNA, the CDR3 is TGTGCCATCAGTGGTCTGACTAGCGGGAGAGAGGGGGGGTACGAGCAGTACTTC. Translated, it gives CAISGLTSGREGGYEQYF.

The chain uses TRBV27 and TRBJ1-5, with TRBD1 matching 7 bases. The V gene end was trimmed by 4 bases and the J gene end by 6 bases; junction bases not matched to a gene: 6. The germline gives CDR1 MNHEY, CDR2 SMNVEV (reference sequence). This CDR3 has 14 residues. CDR3 sequence reads: CASSYQGGTQPQHF. In DNA form, the CDR3 reads TGTGCCAGCAGTTACCAGGGGGGGACTCAGCCCCAGCATTTT.

The V gene is TRBV5-1, the J gene TRBJ1-4; D not resolved. The V end was cut by 0 bases, the J end by 0 bases, with 9 bases between. The germline gives CDR1 SGHRS, CDR2 YFSETQ. There are 16 residues in the CDR3. The CDR3 DNA follows: TGCGCCAGCAGCTTGGGAGATCTAGCAACTAATGAAAAACTGTTTTTT. It is translated as CASSLGDLATNEKLFF.

This clone was observed a single time. The gene calls are TRBV5-1 and TRBJ1-1, with 7 bases matching TRBD1. This CDR3 is 14 amino acids long. Germline lookup yields CDR1 SGHRS and CDR2 YFSETQ. Trimming cost V 4 bases and J 7 bases; bases outside gene matches: 10. The CDR3 protein is CASSLQGDYSEAFF. The CDR3 DNA sequence: TGCGCCAGCAGCCTTCAGGGGGATTATAGTGAAGCTTTCTTT.

This clone occurred once. The chain employs TRBV4-2 and TRBJ2-7; maybe TRBD2 (6 bases). Trimming pared 1 base from V and 7 bases from J, leaving 14 bases between. The CDR3 extends over 14 amino acids. Germline CDR1 LGHNA, CDR2 YNFKEQ. Here the CDR3 reads CASSQGGGVEEQYF. DNA for the CDR3: TGTGCCAGCAGCCAAGGGGGCGGGGTTGAGGAGCAGTACTTC.

CDR3 DNA: TGTGCCAGCAGCCCCCTTGGGGATCAGCCCCAGCATTTT. Protein sequence: CASSPLGDQPQHF. The V gene is TRBV6-1, the J gene TRBJ1-5; D unclear. Germline assignment: CDR1 MNHNS and CDR2 SASEGT. The V end was cut by 6 bases, the J end by 5 bases, with 11 bases between. The CDR3 totals 13 residues.

The rearrangement links TRBV6-5 to TRBJ1-4; possible D gene TRBD1, 6 bases. Deletions cut 6 bases from V and 5 bases from J, with 16 bases between. This CDR3 is built from 15 residues. Germline V gene sequence: CDR1 MNHEY, CDR2 SVGAGI. As DNA, the CDR3 is TGTGCCAGCAGCCAGGGTCGGGGGCGCAATGAAAAACTGTTTTTT. Residues: CASSQGRGRNEKLFF.

The chain is built from TRBV10-3 and TRBJ2-5; TRBD2 might be the D (7 bases). The CDR3 is 14 residues long. Germline V gene data show CDR1 as ENHRY and CDR2 as SYGVKD. The V end lost 10 bases, the J end lost 4 bases, and 19 bases lay between the germline ends. CDR3 DNA: TGTGCCACCGGGGGGCCTCTAGAAGGAGAGACCCAGTACTTC. It yields the protein CATGGPLEGETQYF.

Turning to this clone: Germline is not matched at one junction end, which may reflect a read error. V gene TRBV6-5 combines with J gene TRBJ1-2; no reliable D call. Germline CDR1 reads MNHEY; CDR2 reads SVGAGI. The CDR3 is made up of 12 amino acids. The CDR3 reads CASNDPLYGCTF. CDR3 nucleotides: TGTGCCAGCAACGATCCCCTCTATGGCTGCACCTTC.

V gene TRBV7-9 combines with J gene TRBJ1-2; 7 bases line up with TRBD1. Trimming at V came to 3 bases and at J to 8 bases, leaving 6 bases not matched to a gene. The CDR3 totals 13 residues. Germline loops: CDR1 SEHNR, CDR2 FQNEAQ (reference sequence). This CDR3 is CASSFGQARGYTF. DNA for the CDR3: TGTGCCAGCAGCTTTGGACAGGCTCGGGGCTACACCTTC.

This clone was counted only a few times. This sequence joins TRBV5-1 and TRBJ1-1; D unclear. The CDR3 is 14 amino acids. From germline, CDR1 is SGHRS and CDR2 YFSETQ. Trimming left V 0 bases short and J 1 base short, with 7 bases between. This CDR3 reads CASSLATTNTEAFF. The CDR3 bases are TGCGCCAGCAGCTTGGCGACAACGAACACTGAAGCTTTCTTT.

V and J are TRBV7-3 and TRBJ2-1; possibly TRBD2 for D (5 bases). The V and J ends lost 5 bases and 5 bases respectively, with 10 bases between them. The CDR3 has 13 amino acids. Germline V CDR1 and CDR2: SGHTA, FQGTGA. This CDR3 reads CASSPDSDNEQFF. The CDR3 region has the DNA TGTGCCAGCAGCCCGGACTCAGACAATGAGCAGTTCTTC.

V is TRBV6-4 and J is TRBJ1-2; a weak D match, TRBD1 (6 bases). CDR1 and CDR2 from the germline V gene are MRHNA and SNTAGT. V lost 5 bases, J lost 7 bases, and 17 bases lay in between. CDR3 length: 14 amino acids. The CDR3 nucleotides are TGTGCCAGCAGTCCGCAGGGGATGGGTTTTGGCTACACCTTC. Translating it yields CASSPQGMGFGYTF.

The genes are TRBV5-1 and TRBJ1-5; 7 bases match TRBD1. CDR1 is SGHRS and CDR2 is YFSETQ in the germline V gene. V dropped 0 bases and J dropped 4; count of bases not matched to a gene: 4. This CDR3 has 15 residues. The CDR3 is CASSLEGAGNQPQHF. The CDR3 DNA follows: TGCGCCAGCAGCTTGGAGGGGGCCGGAAATCAGCCCCAGCATTTT.

This clone was recorded once. This chain joins TRBV2 and TRBJ2-1; TRBD2 aligns across 8 bases. After removal of 4 bases from V and 6 bases from J, the junction contained 8 bases not matched to a gene. This CDR3 has 15 residues. Germline CDR1 reads SNHLY; CDR2 reads FYNNEI. The DNA for the CDR3 is TGTGCCAGCAGTGTCCCTAGCGGGTTCGGCAATGAGCAGTTCTTC. Translated, it gives CASSVPSGFGNEQFF.

The rearrangement joins TRBV29-1 to TRBJ2-1; 9 bases agree with TRBD2. This CDR3 is 13 amino acids long. V was pared by 6 bases and J by 9 bases, with 9 bases of the junction left unmatched. Germline values: CDR1 SQVTM, CDR2 ANQGSEA. Here the CDR3 DNA reads TGCAGCGTCGATAGCGGGAGTCAGGGTGAGCAGTTCTTC. This sequence encodes CSVDSGSQGEQFF.

The chain is built from TRBV5-4 and TRBJ2-1; TRBD2 matches at 7 bases. This CDR3 is 16 amino acids long. The V gene end was trimmed by 0 bases and the J gene end by 3 bases; junction bases not matched to a gene: 6. Germline V gene lookup returns CDR1 SGHNT and CDR2 YYREEE (reference sequence). For the CDR3, the DNA is TGTGCCAGCAGCTTGGGCGCGGGAGCAGTCTACAATGAGCAGTTCTTC. It translates to CASSLGAGAVYNEQFF.

This clone was counted once. The J gene is TRBJ1-5, the V gene TRBV27, with D maybe TRBD1 (5 bases). The CDR3 covers 16 residues. Deletions cut 4 bases from V and 7 bases from J, with 20 bases between. Germline CDR1 is MNHEY and CDR2 is SMNVEV (reference sequence). CDR3 amino acids: CASSYFPPTRGQPQHF. In DNA, the CDR3 is TGTGCCAGCAGTTATTTTCCACCGACCCGGGGCCAGCCCCAGCATTTT.

The chain joins TRBV6-1 to TRBJ2-7; TRBD2 is a possible D gene (7 bases). The CDR3 runs 14 residues. V lost 9 bases and J 7 bases, leaving 22 bases between the germline ends. The V gene's germline CDR1 is MNHNS and CDR2 SASEGT. CDR3: CASANGGSAGEQYF. As DNA, the CDR3 is TGTGCCAGTGCTAACGGGGGCTCAGCGGGGGAGCAGTACTTC.

CDR3 residues: CASSDRAGWGNEQFF. The CDR3 DNA is TGTGCCAGCAGTGACAGAGCGGGGTGGGGCAATGAGCAGTTCTTC. This chain links TRBV6-4 with TRBJ2-1, with 7 bases matching TRBD2. CDR3 length equals 15 residues. The ends lost 2 bases at V and 6 bases at J; junction bases unmatched: 7. CDR1 and CDR2 (germline): MRHNA, SNTAGT.

V is TRBV19 and J is TRBJ2-3; 8 nucleotides align to TRBD1. Trimming cost V 10 bases and J 3 bases; bases outside gene matches: 12. Germline CDR1 LNHDA, CDR2 SQIVND (reference sequence). This CDR3 is built from 15 residues. The CDR3 sequence is CATTEYRGKTDTQYF. The DNA for the CDR3 is TGTGCCACGACCGAATACAGGGGGAAAACAGATACGCAGTATTTT.